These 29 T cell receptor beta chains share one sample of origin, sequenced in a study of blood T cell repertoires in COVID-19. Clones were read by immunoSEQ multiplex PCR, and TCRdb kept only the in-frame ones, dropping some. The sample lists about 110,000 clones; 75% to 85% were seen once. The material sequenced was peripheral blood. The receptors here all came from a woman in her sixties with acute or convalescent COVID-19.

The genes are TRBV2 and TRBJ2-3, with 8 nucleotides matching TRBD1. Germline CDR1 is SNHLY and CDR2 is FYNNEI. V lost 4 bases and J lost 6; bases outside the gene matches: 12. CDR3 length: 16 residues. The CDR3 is CASSGDRSHLVDTQYF. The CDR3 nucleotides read TGTGCCAGCAGTGGGGACAGGAGCCACCTAGTGGATACGCAGTATTTT.

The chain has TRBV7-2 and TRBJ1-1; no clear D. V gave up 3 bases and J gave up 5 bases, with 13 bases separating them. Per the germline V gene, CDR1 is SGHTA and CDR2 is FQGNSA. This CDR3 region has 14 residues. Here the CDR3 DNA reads TGTGCCAGCAGCTTCACTGGACTTCAGACTGAAGCTTTCTTT. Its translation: CASSFTGLQTEAFF.

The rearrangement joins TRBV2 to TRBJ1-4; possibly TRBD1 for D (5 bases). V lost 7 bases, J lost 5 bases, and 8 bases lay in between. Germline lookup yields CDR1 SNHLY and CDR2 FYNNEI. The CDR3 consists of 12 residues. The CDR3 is CASKGENEKLFF. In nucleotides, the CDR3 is TGTGCCAGCAAAGGGGAAAATGAAAAACTGTTTTTT. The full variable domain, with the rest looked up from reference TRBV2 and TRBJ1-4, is EPEVTQTPSHQVTQMGQEVILRCVPISNHLYFYWYRQILGQKVEFLVSFYNNEISEKSEIFDDQFSVERPDGSNFTLKIRSTKLEDSAMYFCASKGENEKLFFGSGTQLSVL.

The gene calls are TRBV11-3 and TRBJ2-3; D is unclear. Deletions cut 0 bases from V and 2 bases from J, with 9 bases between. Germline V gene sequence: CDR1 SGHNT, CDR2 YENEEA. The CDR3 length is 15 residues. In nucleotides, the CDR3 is TGTGCCAGCAGCTTAGATACGTCCTACACAGATACGCAGTATTTT. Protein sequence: CASSLDTSYTDTQYF.

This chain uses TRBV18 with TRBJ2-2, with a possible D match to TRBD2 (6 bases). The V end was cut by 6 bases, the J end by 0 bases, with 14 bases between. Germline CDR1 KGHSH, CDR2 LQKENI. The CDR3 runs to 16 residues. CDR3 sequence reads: CASSPWVAANTGELFF. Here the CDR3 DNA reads TGTGCCAGCTCTCCCTGGGTAGCGGCGAACACCGGGGAGCTGTTTTTT.

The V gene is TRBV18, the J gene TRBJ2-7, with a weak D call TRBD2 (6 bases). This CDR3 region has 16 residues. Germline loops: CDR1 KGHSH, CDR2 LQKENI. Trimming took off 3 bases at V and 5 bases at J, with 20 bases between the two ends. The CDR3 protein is CASSPQTGRRVDEQYF. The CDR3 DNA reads TGTGCCAGCTCACCGCAAACGGGACGGAGGGTCGACGAGCAGTACTTC.

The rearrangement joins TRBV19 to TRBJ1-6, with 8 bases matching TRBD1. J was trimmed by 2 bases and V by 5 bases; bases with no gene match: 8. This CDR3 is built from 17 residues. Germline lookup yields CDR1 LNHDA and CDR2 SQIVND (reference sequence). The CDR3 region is CASSPRQGSPYNSPLHF. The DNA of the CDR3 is TGTGCCAGTAGTCCGAGACAGGGGAGTCCCTATAATTCACCCCTCCACTTT.

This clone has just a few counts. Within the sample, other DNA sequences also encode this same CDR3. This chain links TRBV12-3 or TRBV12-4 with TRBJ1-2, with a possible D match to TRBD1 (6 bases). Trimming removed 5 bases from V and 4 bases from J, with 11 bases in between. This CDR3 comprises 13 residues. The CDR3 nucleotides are TGTGCCAGCAGTCTCCGAGGGGGCTATGGCTACACCTTC. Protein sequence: CASSLRGGYGYTF.

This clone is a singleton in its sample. CDR3 coding DNA: TGTGCCAGCAGTTTACGGCCGATTGTTCGGACAGGGTTCGATGAGCAGTTCTTC. Encoded protein: CASSLRPIVRTGFDEQFF. V usage is TRBV28 and J usage is TRBJ2-1; TRBD1 matches 8 bases. V trimming: 2 bases; J trimming: 8 bases; junction bases outside the gene matches: 17. The CDR3 length is 18 residues. The germline V gene has CDR1 MDHEN and CDR2 SYDVKM.

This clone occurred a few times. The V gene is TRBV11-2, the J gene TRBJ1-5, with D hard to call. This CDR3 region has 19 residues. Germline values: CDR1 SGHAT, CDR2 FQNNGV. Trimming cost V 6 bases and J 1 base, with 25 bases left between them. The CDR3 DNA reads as TGTGCCAGCAGTTATATCCCCCTATCGGTCAAACTGAGCAATCAGCCCCAGCATTTT. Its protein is CASSYIPLSVKLSNQPQHF.

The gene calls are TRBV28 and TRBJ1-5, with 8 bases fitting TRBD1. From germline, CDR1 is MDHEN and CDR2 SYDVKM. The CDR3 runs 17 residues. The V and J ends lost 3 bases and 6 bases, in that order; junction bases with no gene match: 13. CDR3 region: CASSFGRGLGASQPQHF. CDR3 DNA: TGTGCCAGCAGTTTTGGCAGGGGGCTAGGGGCTAGTCAGCCCCAGCATTTT.

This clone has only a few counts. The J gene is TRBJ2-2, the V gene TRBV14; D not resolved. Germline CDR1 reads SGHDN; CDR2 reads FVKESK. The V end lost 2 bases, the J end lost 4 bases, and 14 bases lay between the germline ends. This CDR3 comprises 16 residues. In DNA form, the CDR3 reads TGTGCCAGCAGCCAAATTGGAGCAGAAACCACCGGGGAGCTGTTTTTT. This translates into CASSQIGAETTGELFF.

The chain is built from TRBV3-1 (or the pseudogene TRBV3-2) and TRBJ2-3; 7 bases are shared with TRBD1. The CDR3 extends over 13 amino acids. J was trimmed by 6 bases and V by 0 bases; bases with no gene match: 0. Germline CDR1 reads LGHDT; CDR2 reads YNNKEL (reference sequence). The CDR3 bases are TGTGCCAGCAGCCAAGACAGGGGGGATACGCAGTATTTT. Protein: CASSQDRGDTQYF.

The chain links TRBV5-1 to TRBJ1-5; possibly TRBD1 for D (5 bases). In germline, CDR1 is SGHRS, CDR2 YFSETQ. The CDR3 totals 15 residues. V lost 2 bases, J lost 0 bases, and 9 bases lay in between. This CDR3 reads CASSLGAVSNQPQHF. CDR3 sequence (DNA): TGCGCCAGCAGCTTAGGGGCAGTTAGCAATCAGCCCCAGCATTTT.

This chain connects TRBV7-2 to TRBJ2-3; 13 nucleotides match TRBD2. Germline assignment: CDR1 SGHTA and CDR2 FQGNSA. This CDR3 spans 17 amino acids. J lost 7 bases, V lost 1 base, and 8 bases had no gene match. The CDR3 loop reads CASSLVRGLAGRNTQYF. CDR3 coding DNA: TGTGCCAGCAGCTTAGTCCGGGGACTAGCGGGGAGAAATACGCAGTATTTT.

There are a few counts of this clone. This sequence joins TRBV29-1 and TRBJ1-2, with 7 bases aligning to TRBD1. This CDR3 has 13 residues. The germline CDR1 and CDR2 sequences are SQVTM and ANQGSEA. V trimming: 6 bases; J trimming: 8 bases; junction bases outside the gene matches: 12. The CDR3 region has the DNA TGCAGCGTCGCGCGACAGGGTTTATACGGCTACACCTTC. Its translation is CSVARQGLYGYTF.

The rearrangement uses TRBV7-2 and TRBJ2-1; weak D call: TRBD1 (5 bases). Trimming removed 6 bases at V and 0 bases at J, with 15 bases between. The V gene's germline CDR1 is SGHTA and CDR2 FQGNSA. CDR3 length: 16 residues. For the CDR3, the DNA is TGTGCCAGCAGACCCAGGGCTACCAGCTCCTACAATGAGCAGTTCTTC. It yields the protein CASRPRATSSYNEQFF.

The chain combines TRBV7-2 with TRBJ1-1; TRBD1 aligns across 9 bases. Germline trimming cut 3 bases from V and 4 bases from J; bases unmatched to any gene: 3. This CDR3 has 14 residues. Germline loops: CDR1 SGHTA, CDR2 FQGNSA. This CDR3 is CASSFNRGRTEAFF. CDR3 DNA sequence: TGTGCCAGCAGCTTTAACAGGGGGCGCACTGAAGCTTTCTTT.

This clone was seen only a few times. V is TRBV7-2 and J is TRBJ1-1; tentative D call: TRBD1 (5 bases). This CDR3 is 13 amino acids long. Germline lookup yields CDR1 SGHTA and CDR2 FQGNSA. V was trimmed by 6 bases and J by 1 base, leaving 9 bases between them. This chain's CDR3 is CASRSRANTEAFF. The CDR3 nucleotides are TGTGCCAGCAGGTCCAGGGCGAACACTGAAGCTTTCTTT.

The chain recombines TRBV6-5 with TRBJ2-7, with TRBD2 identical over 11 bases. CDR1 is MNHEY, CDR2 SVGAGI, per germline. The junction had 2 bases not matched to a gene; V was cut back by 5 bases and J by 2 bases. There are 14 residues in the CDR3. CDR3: CASSQLAGAYEQYF. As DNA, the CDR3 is TGTGCCAGCAGTCAACTAGCGGGGGCCTACGAGCAGTACTTC.

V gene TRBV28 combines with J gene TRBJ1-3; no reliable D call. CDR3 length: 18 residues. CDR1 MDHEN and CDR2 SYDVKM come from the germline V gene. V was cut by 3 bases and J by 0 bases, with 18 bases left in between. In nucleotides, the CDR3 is TGTGCCAGCAGTTTTTTTATTGGCGATCACAGCTCTGGAAACACCATATATTTT. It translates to CASSFFIGDHSSGNTIYF.

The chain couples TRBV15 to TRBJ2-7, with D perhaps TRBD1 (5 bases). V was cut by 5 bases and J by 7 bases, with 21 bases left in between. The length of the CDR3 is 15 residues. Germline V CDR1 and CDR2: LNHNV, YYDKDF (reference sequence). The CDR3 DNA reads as TGTGCCACCAGCGAAAATCTCAGGGAATTGGGGGAGCAGTACTTC. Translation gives CATSENLRELGEQYF. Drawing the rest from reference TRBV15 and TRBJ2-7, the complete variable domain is DAMVIQNPRYQVTQFGKPVTLSCSQTLNHNVMYWYQQKSSQAPKLLFHYYDKDFNNEADTPDNFQSRRPNTSFCFLDIRSPGLGDTAMYLCATSENLRELGEQYFGPGTRLTVT.

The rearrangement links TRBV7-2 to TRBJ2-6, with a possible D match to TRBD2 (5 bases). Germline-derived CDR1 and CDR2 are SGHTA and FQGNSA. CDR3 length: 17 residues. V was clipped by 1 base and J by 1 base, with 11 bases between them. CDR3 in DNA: TGTGCCAGCAGCTTAGAGGCAGGACTTTCTGGGGCCAACGTCCTGACTTTC. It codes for CASSLEAGLSGANVLTF.

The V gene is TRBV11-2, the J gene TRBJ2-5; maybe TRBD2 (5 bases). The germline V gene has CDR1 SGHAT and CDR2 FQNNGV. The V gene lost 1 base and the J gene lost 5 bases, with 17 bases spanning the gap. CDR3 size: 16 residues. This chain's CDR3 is CASSLVIGGSRETQYF. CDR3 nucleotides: TGTGCCAGCAGCTTAGTGATTGGAGGATCGCGGGAGACCCAGTACTTC.

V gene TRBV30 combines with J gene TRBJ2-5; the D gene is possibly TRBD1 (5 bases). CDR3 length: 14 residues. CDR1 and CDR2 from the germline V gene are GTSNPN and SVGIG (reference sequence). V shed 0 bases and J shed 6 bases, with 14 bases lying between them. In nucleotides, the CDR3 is TGTGCCTGGAGTGTACGAAGGGGCAGGAAGACCCAGTACTTC. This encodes CAWSVRRGRKTQYF.

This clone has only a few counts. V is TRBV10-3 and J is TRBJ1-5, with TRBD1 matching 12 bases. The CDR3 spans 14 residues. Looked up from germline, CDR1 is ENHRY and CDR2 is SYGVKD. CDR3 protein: CAMGGQGAGQPQHF. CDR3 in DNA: TGTGCTATGGGGGGACAGGGGGCTGGTCAGCCCCAGCATTTT.

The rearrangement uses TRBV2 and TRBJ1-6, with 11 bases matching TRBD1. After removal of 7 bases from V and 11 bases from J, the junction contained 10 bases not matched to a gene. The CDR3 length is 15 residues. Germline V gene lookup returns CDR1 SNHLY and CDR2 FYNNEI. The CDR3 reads CASTPDRGRVAPLHF. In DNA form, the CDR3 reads TGTGCCAGCACTCCGGACAGGGGGCGCGTGGCACCCCTCCACTTT.

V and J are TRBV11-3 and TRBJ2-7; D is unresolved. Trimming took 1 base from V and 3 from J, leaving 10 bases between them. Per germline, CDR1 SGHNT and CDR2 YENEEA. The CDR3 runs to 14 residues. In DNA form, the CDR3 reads TGTGCCAGCAGCTTAGCCACTTCGGGCTACGAGCAGTACTTC. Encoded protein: CASSLATSGYEQYF.

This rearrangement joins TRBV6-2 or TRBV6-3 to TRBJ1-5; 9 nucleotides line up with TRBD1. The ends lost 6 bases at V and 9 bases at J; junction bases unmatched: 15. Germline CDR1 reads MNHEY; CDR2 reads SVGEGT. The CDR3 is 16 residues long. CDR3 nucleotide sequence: TGTGCCAGCAGCGAGGGGGACAGGGTCCCCAGACCGCCCCAGCATTTT. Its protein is CASSEGDRVPRPPQHF.